This TCR beta chain was profiled in a study of human T cells and chemical hapten exposure. Study overall: Upper-back patch tests with 0.01% DPC were read at 6 days.

The time point denotes: patch test 2, 6 weeks after DPC sensitization. Noted treatment: therapeutic diphenylcyclopropenone sensitization with weekly scalp DPC. Blood was drawn before each patch test was applied. Study-wide findings and caveats: DPC sensitization left the count of TCRs above 1 in 1000 unchanged.

MiXCR, run by TCRdb on the RACE reads, gives a single entry per CDR3 protein. The sample lists tens of thousands of distinct CDR3 sequences, around 10% occurring once. This clonotype occurred many times. What it binds is unknown. The sequenced sample was whole blood, obtained in connection with sensitization to the hapten diphenylcyclopropenone (DPC). This TCR was sampled from a man between 18 and 35 years old with alopecia areata. Some clones in this sample may be carry-over from other donors' samples.

The CDR3 loop reads CASSPMWTKTYEQYF. The CDR3 DNA follows: TGTGCCAGCAGTCCTATGTGGACCAAAACCTACGAGCAGTACTTC. V and J are TRBV3-1 and TRBJ2-7, with D unclear. This CDR3 comprises 15 residues. Per the germline V gene, CDR1 is LGHDT and CDR2 is YNNKEL (reference sequence). The ends were cut back, 6 bases at V and 2 bases at J, with 17 bases in the middle.